This record looks at one T cell receptor (beta chain) sequence and its context. This entry comes from a study of blood T cell repertoires in COVID-19. Study summary: Acute and convalescent COVID-19 samples came from the United States, Italy and Spain. Sample material is recorded as cDNA or gDNA derived from T cells, B-cell-depleted T cells, or PBMCs.

In the original analysis: Estimation of nucleated cell counts relied on the amplification of reference gene primers. Measured with immunoSEQ multiplex PCR; TCRdb has only the in-frame clones, and not every one. Clone size and V and J calls were adopted from that table, with D and trimming inferred from the DNA. Here the sample spans under 150,000 clones, approximately 80% being singletons. Trimming took 4 bases from V and 10 from J; bases not matched to a gene: 16. The CDR3 covers 16 residues. Germline V CDR1 and CDR2: SGHAT, FQNNGV. The sequencing sample was made of peripheral blood. This clonotype was obtained from a woman older than 75 in a cohort sampled during active or convalescent COVID-19. The chain combines TRBV11-2 with TRBJ1-1, with TRBD1 identical over 9 bases. The CDR3: CASSSQGALSIRSAFF. CDR3 DNA sequence: TGTGCCAGCAGCTCACAGGGGGCGCTGAGTATCCGGTCAGCTTTCTTT.